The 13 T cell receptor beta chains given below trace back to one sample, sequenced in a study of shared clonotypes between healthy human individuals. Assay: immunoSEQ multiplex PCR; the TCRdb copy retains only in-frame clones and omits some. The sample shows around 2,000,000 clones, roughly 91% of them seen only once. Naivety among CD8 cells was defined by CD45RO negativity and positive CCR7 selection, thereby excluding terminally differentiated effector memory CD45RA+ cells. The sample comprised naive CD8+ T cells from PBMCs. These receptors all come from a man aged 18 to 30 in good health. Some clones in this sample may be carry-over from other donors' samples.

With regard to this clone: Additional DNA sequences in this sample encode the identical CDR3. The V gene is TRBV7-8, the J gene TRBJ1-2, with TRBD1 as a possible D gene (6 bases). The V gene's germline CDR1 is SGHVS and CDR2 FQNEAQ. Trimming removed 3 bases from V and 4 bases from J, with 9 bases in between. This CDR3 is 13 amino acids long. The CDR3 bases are TGTGCCAGCAGCTTTGGGGGCGTCTATGGCTACACCTTC. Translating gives CASSFGGVYGYTF. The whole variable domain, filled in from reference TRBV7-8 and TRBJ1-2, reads GAGVSQSPRYKVAKRGQDVALRCDPISGHVSLFWYQQALGQGPEFLTYFQNEAQLDKSGLPSDRFFAERPEGSVSTLKIQRTQQEDSAVYLCASSFGGVYGYTFGSGTRLTVV.

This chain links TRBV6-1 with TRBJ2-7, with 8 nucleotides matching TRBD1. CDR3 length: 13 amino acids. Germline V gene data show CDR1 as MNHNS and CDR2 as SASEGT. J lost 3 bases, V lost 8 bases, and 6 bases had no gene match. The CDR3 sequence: CASFGTGYYEQYF. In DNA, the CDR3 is TGTGCCAGCTTTGGGACAGGATACTACGAGCAGTACTTC.

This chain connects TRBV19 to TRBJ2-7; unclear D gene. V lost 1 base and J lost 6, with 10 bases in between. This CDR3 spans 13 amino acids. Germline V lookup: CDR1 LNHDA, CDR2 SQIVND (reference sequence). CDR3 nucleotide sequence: TGTGCCAGTAGTATAGCTTTCCCCTCCGAGCAGTACTTC. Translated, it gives CASSIAFPSEQYF.

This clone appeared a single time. This chain's CDR3 is CASSQLRGNWETQYF. CDR3 DNA sequence: TGTGCCAGCAGCCAACTCCGCGGGAATTGGGAGACCCAGTACTTC. The V and J genes are TRBV14 and TRBJ2-5, with TRBD2 as a possible D gene (6 bases). The V end was cut by 2 bases, the J end by 5 bases, with 15 bases between. This CDR3 region has 15 residues. CDR1 and CDR2 (germline): SGHDN, FVKESK.

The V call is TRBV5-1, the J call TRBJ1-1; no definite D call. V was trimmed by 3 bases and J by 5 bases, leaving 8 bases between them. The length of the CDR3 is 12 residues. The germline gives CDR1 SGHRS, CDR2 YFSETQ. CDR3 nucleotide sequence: TGCGCCAGCAGCTGGGCAGGAACTGAAGCTTTCTTT. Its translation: CASSWAGTEAFF.

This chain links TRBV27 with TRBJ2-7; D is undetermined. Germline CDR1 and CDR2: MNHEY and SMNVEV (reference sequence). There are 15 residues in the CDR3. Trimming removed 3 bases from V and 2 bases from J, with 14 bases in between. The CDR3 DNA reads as TGTGCCAGCAGTTTTTCATCTAGTTTTCCCTACGAGCAGTACTTC. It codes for CASSFSSSFPYEQYF.

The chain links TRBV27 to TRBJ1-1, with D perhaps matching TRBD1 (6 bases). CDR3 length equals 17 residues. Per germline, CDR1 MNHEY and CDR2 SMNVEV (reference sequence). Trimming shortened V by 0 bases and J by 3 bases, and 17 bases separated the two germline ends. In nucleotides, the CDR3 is TGTGCCAGCAGTTTATCGGGGACACGGACCGTGGACACTGAAGCTTTCTTT. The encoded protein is CASSLSGTRTVDTEAFF.

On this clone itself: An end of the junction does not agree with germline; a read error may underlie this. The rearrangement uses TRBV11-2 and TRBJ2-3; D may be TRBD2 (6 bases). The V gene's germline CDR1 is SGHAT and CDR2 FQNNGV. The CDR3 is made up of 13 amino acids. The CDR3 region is CASSFQPGLDLYF. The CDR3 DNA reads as TGTGCCAGCAGCTTCCAGCCGGGACTCGATCTTTACTTT.

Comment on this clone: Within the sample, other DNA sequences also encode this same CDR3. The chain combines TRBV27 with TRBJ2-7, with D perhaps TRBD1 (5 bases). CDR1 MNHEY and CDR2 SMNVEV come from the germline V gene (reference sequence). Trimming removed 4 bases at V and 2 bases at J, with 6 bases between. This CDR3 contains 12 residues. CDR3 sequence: CASSSGTYEQYF. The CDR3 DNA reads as TGTGCCAGCAGTTCAGGGACCTACGAGCAGTACTTC.

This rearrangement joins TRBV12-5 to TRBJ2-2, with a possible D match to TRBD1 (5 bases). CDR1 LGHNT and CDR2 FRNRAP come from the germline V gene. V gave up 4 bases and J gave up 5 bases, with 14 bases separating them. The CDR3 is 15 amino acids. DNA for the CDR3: TGTGCTAGTGGTTCGGACACAACCGTTACCGGGGAGCTGTTTTTT. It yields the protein CASGSDTTVTGELFF.

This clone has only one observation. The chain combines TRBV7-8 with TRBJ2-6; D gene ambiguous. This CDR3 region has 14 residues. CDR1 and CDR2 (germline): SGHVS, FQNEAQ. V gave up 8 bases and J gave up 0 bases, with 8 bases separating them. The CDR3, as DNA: TGTGCCAGCTTGGCCGGCTCTGGGGCCAACGTCCTGACTTTC. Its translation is CASLAGSGANVLTF.

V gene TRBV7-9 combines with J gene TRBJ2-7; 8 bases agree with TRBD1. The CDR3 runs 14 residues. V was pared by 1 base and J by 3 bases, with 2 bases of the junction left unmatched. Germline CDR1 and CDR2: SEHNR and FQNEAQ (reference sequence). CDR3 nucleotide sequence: TGTGCCAGCAGCTTAGATGGGACAGGCTACGAGCAGTACTTC. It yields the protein CASSLDGTGYEQYF.

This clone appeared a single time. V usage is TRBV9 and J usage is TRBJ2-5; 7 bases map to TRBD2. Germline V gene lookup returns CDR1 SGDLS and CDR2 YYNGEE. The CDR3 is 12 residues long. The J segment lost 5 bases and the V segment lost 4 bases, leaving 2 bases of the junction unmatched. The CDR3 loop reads CASSQGGETQYF. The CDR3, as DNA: TGTGCCAGCAGCCAGGGAGGGGAGACCCAGTACTTC.